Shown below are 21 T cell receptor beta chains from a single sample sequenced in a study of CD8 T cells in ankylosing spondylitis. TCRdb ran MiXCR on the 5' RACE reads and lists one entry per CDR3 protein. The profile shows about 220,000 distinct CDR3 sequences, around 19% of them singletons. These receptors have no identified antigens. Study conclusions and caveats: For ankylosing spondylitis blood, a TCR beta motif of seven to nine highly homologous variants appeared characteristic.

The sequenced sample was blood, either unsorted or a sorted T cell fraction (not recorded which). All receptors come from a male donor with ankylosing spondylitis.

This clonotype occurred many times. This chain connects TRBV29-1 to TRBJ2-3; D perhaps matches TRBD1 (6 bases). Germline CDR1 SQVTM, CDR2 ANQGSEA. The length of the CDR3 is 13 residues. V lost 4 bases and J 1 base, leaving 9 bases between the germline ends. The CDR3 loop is CSVGAGGTDTQYF. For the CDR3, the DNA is TGCAGCGTTGGGGCAGGGGGCACAGATACGCAGTATTTT.

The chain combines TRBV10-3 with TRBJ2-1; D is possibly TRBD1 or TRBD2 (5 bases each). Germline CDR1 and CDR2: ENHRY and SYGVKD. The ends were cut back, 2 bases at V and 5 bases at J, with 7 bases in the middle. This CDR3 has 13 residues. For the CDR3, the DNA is TGTGCCATCAGTGAGCGGGACGACAATGAGCAGTTCTTC. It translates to CAISERDDNEQFF.

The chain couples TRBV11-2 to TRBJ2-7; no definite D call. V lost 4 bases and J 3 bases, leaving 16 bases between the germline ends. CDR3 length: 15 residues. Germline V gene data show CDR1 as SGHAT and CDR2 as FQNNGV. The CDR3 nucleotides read TGTGCCAGCAGCTGGGCGGCAGGATCTATCTACGAGCAGTACTTC. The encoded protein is CASSWAAGSIYEQYF.

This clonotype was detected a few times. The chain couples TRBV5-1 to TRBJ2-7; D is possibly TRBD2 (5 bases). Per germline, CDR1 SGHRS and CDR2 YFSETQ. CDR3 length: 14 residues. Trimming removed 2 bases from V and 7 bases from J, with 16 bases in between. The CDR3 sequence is CASSFGGPLGEQYF. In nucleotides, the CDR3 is TGCGCCAGCAGCTTCGGCGGGCCACTGGGGGAGCAGTACTTC.

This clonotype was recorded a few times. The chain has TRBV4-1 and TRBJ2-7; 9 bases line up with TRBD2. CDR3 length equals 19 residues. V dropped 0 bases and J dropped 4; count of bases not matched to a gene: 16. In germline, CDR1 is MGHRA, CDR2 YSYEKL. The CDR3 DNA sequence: TGCGCCAGCAGCCAAGATCTTGCTAGCGGGGTAGAGCGGGGGTACGAGCAGTACTTC. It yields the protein CASSQDLASGVERGYEQYF.

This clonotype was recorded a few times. The CDR3 spells CASSQDISLAGGDTQYF. The CDR3 nucleotides are TGCGCCAGCAGCCAAGATATTAGTCTAGCGGGAGGGGATACGCAGTATTTT. J is TRBJ2-3 and V is TRBV4-3; 12 positions agree with TRBD2. Germline CDR1 LGHNA, CDR2 YSLEER. The CDR3 runs 17 residues. V was clipped by 0 bases and J by 6 bases; unmatched bases: 7.

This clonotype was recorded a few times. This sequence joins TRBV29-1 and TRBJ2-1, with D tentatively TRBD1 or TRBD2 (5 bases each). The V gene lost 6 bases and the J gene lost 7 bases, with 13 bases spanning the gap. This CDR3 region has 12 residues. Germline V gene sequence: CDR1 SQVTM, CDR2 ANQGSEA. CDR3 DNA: TGCAGCGTAAACAGTGGGGGTAATGAGCAGTTCTTC. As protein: CSVNSGGNEQFF.

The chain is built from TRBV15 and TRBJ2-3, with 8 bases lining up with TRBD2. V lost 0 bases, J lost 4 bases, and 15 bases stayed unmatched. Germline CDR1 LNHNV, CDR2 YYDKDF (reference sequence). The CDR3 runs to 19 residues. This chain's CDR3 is CATSRDLRIVGLESDTQYF. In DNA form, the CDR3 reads TGTGCCACCAGCAGAGATTTAAGGATCGTGGGACTAGAATCAGATACGCAGTATTTT.

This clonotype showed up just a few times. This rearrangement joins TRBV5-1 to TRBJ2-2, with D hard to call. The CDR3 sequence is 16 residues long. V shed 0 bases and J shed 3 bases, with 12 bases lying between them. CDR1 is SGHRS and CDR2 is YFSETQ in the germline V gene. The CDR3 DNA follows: TGCGCCAGCAGCTTGGCGTTCCCCGCGGACACCGGGGAGCTGTTTTTT. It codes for CASSLAFPADTGELFF.

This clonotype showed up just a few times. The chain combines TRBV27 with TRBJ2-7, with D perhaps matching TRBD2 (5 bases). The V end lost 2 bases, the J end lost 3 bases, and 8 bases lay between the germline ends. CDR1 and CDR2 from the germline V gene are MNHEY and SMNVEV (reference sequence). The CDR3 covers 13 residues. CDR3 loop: CASSLRGFYEQYF. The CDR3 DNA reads TGTGCCAGCAGTTTAAGAGGGTTCTACGAGCAGTACTTC.

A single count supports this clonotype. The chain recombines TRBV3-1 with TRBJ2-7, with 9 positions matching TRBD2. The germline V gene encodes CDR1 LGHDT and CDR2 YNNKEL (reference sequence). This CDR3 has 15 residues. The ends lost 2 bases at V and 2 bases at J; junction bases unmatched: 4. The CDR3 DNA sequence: TGTGCCAGCAGCCAACTGCGCGGGGGGGCCTACGAGCAGTACTTC. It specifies CASSQLRGGAYEQYF.

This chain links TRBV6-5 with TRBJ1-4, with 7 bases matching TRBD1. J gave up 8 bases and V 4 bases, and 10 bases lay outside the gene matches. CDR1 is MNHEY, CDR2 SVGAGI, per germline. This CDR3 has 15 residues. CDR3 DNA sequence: TGTGCCAGCAGTTTCGACAGGGAGGGAGTAGAAAAACTGTTTTTT. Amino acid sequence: CASSFDREGVEKLFF.

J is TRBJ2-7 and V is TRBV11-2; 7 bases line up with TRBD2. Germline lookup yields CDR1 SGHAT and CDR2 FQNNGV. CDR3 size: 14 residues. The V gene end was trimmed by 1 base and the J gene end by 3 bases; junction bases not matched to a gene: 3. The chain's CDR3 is CASSLVGGDYEQYF. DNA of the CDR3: TGTGCCAGCAGCTTAGTGGGAGGGGACTACGAGCAGTACTTC.

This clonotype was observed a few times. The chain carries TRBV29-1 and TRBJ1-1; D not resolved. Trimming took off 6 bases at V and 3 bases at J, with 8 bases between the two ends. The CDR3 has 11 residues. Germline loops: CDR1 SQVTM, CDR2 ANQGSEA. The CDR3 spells CSVAGDTEAFF. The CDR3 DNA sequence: TGCAGCGTCGCCGGCGACACTGAAGCTTTCTTT.

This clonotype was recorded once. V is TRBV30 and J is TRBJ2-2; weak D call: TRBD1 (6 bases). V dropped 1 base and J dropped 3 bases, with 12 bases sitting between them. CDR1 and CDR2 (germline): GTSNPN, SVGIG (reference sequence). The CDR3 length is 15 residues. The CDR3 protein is CAWSATGKDTGELFF. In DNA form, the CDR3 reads TGTGCCTGGAGTGCTACAGGGAAAGACACCGGGGAGCTGTTTTTT.

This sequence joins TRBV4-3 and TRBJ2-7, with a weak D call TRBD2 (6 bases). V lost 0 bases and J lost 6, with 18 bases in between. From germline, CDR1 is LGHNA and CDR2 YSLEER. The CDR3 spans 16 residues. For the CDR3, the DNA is TGCGCCAGCAGCCAAGATCGCGGAGGGAGAAATGGCGAGCAGTACTTC. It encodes CASSQDRGGRNGEQYF.

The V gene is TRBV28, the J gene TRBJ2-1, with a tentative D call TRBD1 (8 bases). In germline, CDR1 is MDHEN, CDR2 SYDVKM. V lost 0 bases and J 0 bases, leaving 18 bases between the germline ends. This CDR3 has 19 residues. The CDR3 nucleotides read TGTGCCAGCAGTTTATGGAACAGGGGGGGGGACAGCTCCTACAATGAGCAGTTCTTC. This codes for CASSLWNRGGDSSYNEQFF.

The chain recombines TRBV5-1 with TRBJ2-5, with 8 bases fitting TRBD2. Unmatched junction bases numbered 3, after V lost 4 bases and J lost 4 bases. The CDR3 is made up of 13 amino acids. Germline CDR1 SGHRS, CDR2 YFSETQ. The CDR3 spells CASSPGGAETQYF. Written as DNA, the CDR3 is TGCGCCAGCAGCCCCGGGGGGGCAGAGACCCAGTACTTC.

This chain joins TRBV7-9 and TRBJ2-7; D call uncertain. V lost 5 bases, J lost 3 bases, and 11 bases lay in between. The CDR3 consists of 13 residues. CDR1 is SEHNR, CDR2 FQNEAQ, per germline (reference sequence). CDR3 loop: CASSPSEIYEQYF. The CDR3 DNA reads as TGTGCCAGCAGCCCGTCGGAGATCTACGAGCAGTACTTC.

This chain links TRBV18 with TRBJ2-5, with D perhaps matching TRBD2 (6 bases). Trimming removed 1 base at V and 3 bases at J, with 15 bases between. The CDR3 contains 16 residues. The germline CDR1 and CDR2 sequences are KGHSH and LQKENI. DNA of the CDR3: TGTGCCAGCTCACCACGATTAGCGGATCTGGAAGAGACCCAGTACTTC. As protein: CASSPRLADLEETQYF.

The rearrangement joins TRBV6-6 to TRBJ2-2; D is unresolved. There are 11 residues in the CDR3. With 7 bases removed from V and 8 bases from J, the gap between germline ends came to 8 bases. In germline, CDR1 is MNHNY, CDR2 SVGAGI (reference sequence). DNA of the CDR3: TGTGCCAGCACCGACCTGGGGGAGCTGTTTTTT. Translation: CASTDLGELFF.